These 20 T cell receptor beta chains share one sample of origin, sequenced in a study of siplizumab effects on memory and regulatory T cells. Clones were read by immunoSEQ multiplex PCR, and TCRdb kept only the in-frame ones, dropping some. The table records 60,000 to 80,000 clones, 75% to 90% of them present only once. Sequencing was carried out using memory CD4+ T cells sorted from blood. These receptors all stem from a human donor in good health.

V is TRBV7-9 and J is TRBJ1-2; D ambiguous. The germline V gene encodes CDR1 SEHNR and CDR2 FQNEAQ (reference sequence). Deletions cut 0 bases from V and 6 bases from J, with 11 bases between. The CDR3 runs 14 residues. CDR3 amino acids: CASSLAQPSDGYTF. As DNA, the CDR3 is TGTGCCAGCAGCTTAGCCCAGCCTAGTGATGGCTACACCTTC.

The V and J genes are TRBV10-3 and TRBJ2-1; a weak D match, TRBD1 (6 bases). Trimming left V 4 bases short and J 7 bases short, with 11 bases between. Germline assignment: CDR1 ENHRY and CDR2 SYGVKD. The CDR3 is 13 amino acids. The CDR3, as DNA: TGTGCCATCAGTGGGACACAGGGTAATGAGCAGTTCTTC. It specifies CAISGTQGNEQFF.

The rearrangement joins TRBV5-1 to TRBJ1-4; 7 bases agree with TRBD1. From germline, CDR1 is SGHRS and CDR2 YFSETQ. Trimming at V came to 0 bases and at J to 8 bases, leaving 7 bases not matched to a gene. The CDR3 covers 15 residues. CDR3 region: CASSLAPSTGEKLFF. The DNA of the CDR3 is TGCGCCAGCAGCTTGGCTCCCTCGACAGGGGAAAAACTGTTTTTT.

The chain recombines TRBV6-6 with TRBJ1-1; 10 bases are a match to TRBD1. After removal of 2 bases from V and 10 bases from J, the junction contained 4 bases not matched to a gene. In germline, CDR1 is MNHNY, CDR2 SVGAGI (reference sequence). This CDR3 comprises 13 residues. CDR3 bases: TGTGCCAGCAGTTACGGGACAGGGGAAAGAGCTTTCTTT. Amino acids: CASSYGTGERAFF.

The rearrangement links TRBV5-1 to TRBJ2-3; 12 nucleotides align to TRBD2. The CDR3 is made up of 16 amino acids. Germline V gives CDR1 SGHRS, CDR2 YFSETQ. Unmatched junction bases numbered 5, after V lost 4 bases and J lost 2 bases. The CDR3 bases are TGCGCCAGCAGCACAGGGACTAGCGGGTACACAGATACGCAGTATTTT. It specifies CASSTGTSGYTDTQYF.

V usage is TRBV6-1 and J usage is TRBJ2-3, with 8 nucleotides matching TRBD2. The J segment lost 4 bases and the V segment lost 7 bases, leaving 10 bases of the junction unmatched. The CDR3 loop spans 15 amino acids. From germline, CDR1 is MNHNS and CDR2 SASEGT. The CDR3 region has the DNA TGTGCCAGCACCGTTAGCGGGAACGGCGCAGATACGCAGTATTTT. Protein sequence: CASTVSGNGADTQYF.

This chain connects TRBV6-5 to TRBJ1-5; 9 nucleotides align to TRBD1. Germline CDR1 reads MNHEY; CDR2 reads SVGAGI. This CDR3 has 16 residues. Unmatched junction bases numbered 9, after V lost 2 bases and J lost 7 bases. CDR3 bases: TGTGCCAGCAGTTACGGACCGGGACAGGGATCACAGCCCCAGCATTTT. Translation gives CASSYGPGQGSQPQHF.

The CDR3 region is CASSTGGPTFF. CDR3 coding DNA: TGTGCCAGCAGCACGGGGGGTCCAACGTTCTTC. The genes are TRBV6-5 and TRBJ2-1; 7 nucleotides match TRBD2. The CDR3 covers 11 residues. V dropped 6 bases and J dropped 15; count of bases not matched to a gene: 8. From germline, CDR1 is MNHEY and CDR2 SVGAGI.

The chain has TRBV29-1 and TRBJ2-3; D ambiguous. Trimming removed 0 bases from V and 1 base from J, with 11 bases in between. This CDR3 has 15 residues. CDR1 is SQVTM and CDR2 is ANQGSEA in the germline V gene. CDR3 protein: CSVEDVTGGTDTQYF. The CDR3 DNA is TGCAGCGTTGAAGATGTCACTGGGGGCACAGATACGCAGTATTTT.

V gene TRBV19 combines with J gene TRBJ2-3, with unresolved D. Germline V gene lookup returns CDR1 LNHDA and CDR2 SQIVND (reference sequence). The CDR3 is 15 residues long. The V end was cut by 6 bases, the J end by 1 base, with 14 bases between. The CDR3 sequence is CASSPLSAGTDTQYF. Written as DNA, the CDR3 is TGTGCCAGTAGCCCCCTATCGGCAGGCACAGATACGCAGTATTTT. Combining the CDR3 with reference TRBV19 and TRBJ2-3 gives the whole variable domain DGGITQSPKYLFRKEGQNVTLSCEQNLNHDAMYWYRQDPGQGLRLIYYSQIVNDFQKGDIAEGYSVSREKKESFPLTVTSAQKNPTAFYLCASSPLSAGTDTQYFGPGTRLTVL.

The chain uses TRBV5-5 and TRBJ2-2; TRBD1 matches 7 bases. Germline V gene data show CDR1 as SGHKS and CDR2 as YYEKEE (reference sequence). Unmatched junction bases numbered 6, after V lost 3 bases and J lost 4 bases. CDR3 length: 15 residues. The CDR3 DNA reads as TGTGCCAGCAGCTACCTAGACAGGGTCACCGGGGAGCTGTTTTTT. As protein: CASSYLDRVTGELFF. The whole variable domain, remainder taken from reference TRBV5-5 and TRBJ2-2, is DAGVTQSPTHLIKTRGQQVTLRCSPISGHKSVSWYQQVLGQGPQFIFQYYEKEERGRGNFPDRFSARQFPNYSSELNVNALLLGDSALYLCASSYLDRVTGELFFGEGSRLTVL.

The chain combines TRBV30 with TRBJ1-2, with a tentative D call TRBD1 (5 bases). CDR1 and CDR2 (germline): GTSNPN, SVGIG (reference sequence). V gave up 4 bases and J gave up 6 bases, with 15 bases separating them. CDR3 length: 13 residues. CDR3 sequence: CAWTFGTFDGYTF. CDR3 coding DNA: TGTGCCTGGACTTTTGGGACTTTTGATGGCTACACCTTC. The whole variable domain, remainder taken from reference TRBV30 and TRBJ1-2, is SQTIHQWPATLVQPVGSPLSLECTVEGTSNPNLYWYRQAAGRGLQLLFYSVGIGQISSEVPQNLSASRPQDRQFILSSKKLLLSDSGFYLCAWTFGTFDGYTFGSGTRLTVV.

The rearrangement links TRBV18 to TRBJ2-5, with 8 bases aligning to TRBD2. CDR1 and CDR2 from the germline V gene are KGHSH and LQKENI. CDR3 length: 15 amino acids. V lost 1 base and J lost 4; bases outside the gene matches: 5. CDR3 coding DNA: TGTGCCAGCTCACCACAGGGACTAGGTTTAGAGACCCAGTACTTC. It codes for CASSPQGLGLETQYF.

The J gene is TRBJ2-5, the V gene TRBV2; tentatively, D is TRBD1 or TRBD2 (5 bases each). This CDR3 comprises 16 residues. V shed 7 bases and J shed 0 bases, with 18 bases lying between them. Germline assignment: CDR1 SNHLY and CDR2 FYNNEI. The CDR3 reads CASTVNKGPYQETQYF. As DNA, the CDR3 is TGTGCCAGCACCGTCAACAAGGGACCGTACCAAGAGACCCAGTACTTC.

V is TRBV6-1 and J is TRBJ2-7; a possible D gene is TRBD1 (5 bases). The V and J ends lost 7 bases and 4 bases respectively, with 17 bases between them. This CDR3 contains 14 residues. Germline V lookup: CDR1 MNHNS, CDR2 SASEGT. This CDR3 is CASTPTARGYEQYF. CDR3 in DNA: TGTGCCAGCACCCCGACAGCCCGAGGTTACGAGCAGTACTTC.

DNA of the CDR3: TGTGCCAGCAGCTTGAGGGTCCAAGAGACCCAGTACTTC. This gives the protein CASSLRVQETQYF. V is TRBV7-8 and J is TRBJ2-5; possible D gene TRBD2, 5 bases. Germline CDR1 SGHVS, CDR2 FQNEAQ. V was cut by 3 bases and J by 1 base, with 6 bases left in between. The CDR3 is 13 amino acids.

The rearrangement uses TRBV9 and TRBJ2-3; 8 positions match TRBD1. Germline trimming cut 4 bases from V and 2 bases from J; bases unmatched to any gene: 9. The CDR3 loop spans 16 amino acids. CDR1 is SGDLS and CDR2 is YYNGEE in the germline V gene. CDR3 in amino acids: CASSLGQATTTDTQYF. CDR3 in DNA: TGTGCCAGCAGCCTGGGACAGGCGACTACCACAGATACGCAGTATTTT.

The chain's CDR3 is CASSVGTGGTGELFF. The CDR3 nucleotides are TGTGCCAGCAGTGTCGGTACAGGGGGCACCGGGGAGCTGTTTTTT. V and J are TRBV6-5 and TRBJ2-2, with 8 bases fitting TRBD1. Trimming removed 5 bases from V and 4 bases from J; junction bases left unmatched: 6. Germline-derived CDR1 and CDR2 are MNHEY and SVGAGI. This CDR3 is built from 15 residues.

The V call is TRBV7-3, the J call TRBJ2-1, with D possibly TRBD2 on 5 matching bases. Germline-derived CDR1 and CDR2 are SGHTA and FQGTGA. The CDR3 sequence is 15 residues long. V lost 1 base to trimming and J lost 7 bases, with 14 bases between them. CDR3 sequence reads: CASSLMGTGSNEQFF. Here the CDR3 DNA reads TGTGCCAGCAGCTTAATGGGAACGGGATCTAATGAGCAGTTCTTC.

CDR3 DNA sequence: TGTGCCAGCAGGTCGTGGCTAGCGGGCTGGTACGGTTACAATGAGCAGTTCTTC. Residues: CASRSWLAGWYGYNEQFF. The genes are TRBV6-4 and TRBJ2-1, with 8 nucleotides matching TRBD2. Trimming at V came to 6 bases and at J to 4 bases, leaving 17 bases not matched to a gene. This CDR3 is built from 18 residues. Per the germline V gene, CDR1 is MRHNA and CDR2 is SNTAGT.